What follows is one TCR beta chain and its context. What it binds is not known. The sample contains more than one DNA sequence encoding this CDR3. The record originates from a study of beta chain features in type 1 diabetes. Study-wide findings and caveats: In all four CD4+ subsets, TCRB CDR3 length was significantly, moderately reduced in type 1 diabetes.

As every portion of the isolated RNA was reverse transcribed, the sequencing read expressed TCRB transcripts. TCRdb keeps only in-frame clones here, not all; method: immunoSEQ multiplex PCR. The table lists about 660,000 clones, over 12% of them singletons. Germline V gives CDR1 SEHNR, CDR2 FQNEAQ (reference sequence). The CDR3 is 14 amino acids. V lost 5 bases to trimming and J lost 3 bases, with 14 bases between them. The chain combines TRBV7-9 with TRBJ2-7, with D possibly TRBD1 on 6 matching bases. Source material: naive CD4+ T cells from blood. The sequence was collected from a young man with type 1 diabetes. The CDR3 protein is CASSLQGRGYEQYF. CDR3 DNA: TGTGCCAGCAGCCTACAGGGCAGGGGCTACGAGCAGTACTTC.